This passage covers 5 T cell receptor beta chains from one sample sequenced in a study of shared clonotypes between healthy human individuals. Libraries were prepared by immunoSEQ multiplex PCR; TCRdb keeps only in-frame clonotypes and omits some of them. In the table there are millions of clones, about 92% of which are singletons. CD45RO-negative, CCR7-positively selected cells formed the naive CD8 fraction, excluding terminally differentiated effector memory CD45RA+ cells. Sequences were obtained from naive CD8+ T cells from PBMCs. These receptor sequences come from a man between 18 and 29 years old in good health. Some clones in this sample may be carry-over from other donors' samples.

This chain uses TRBV27 with TRBJ1-2; D perhaps matches TRBD1 (6 bases). The V gene's germline CDR1 is MNHEY and CDR2 SMNVEV (reference sequence). The CDR3 has 14 amino acids. Trimming removed 3 bases at V and 4 bases at J, with 12 bases between. CDR3 region: CASSFMGRGYGYTF. The CDR3 DNA follows: TGTGCCAGCAGTTTTATGGGCAGGGGCTATGGCTACACCTTC.

V and J are TRBV29-1 and TRBJ1-2; 11 bases align to TRBD1. The germline CDR1 and CDR2 sequences are SQVTM and ANQGSEA. The junction had 13 bases not matched to a gene; V was cut back by 6 bases and J by 7 bases. The CDR3 covers 15 residues. The CDR3 region has the DNA TGCAGCGTCCTCATGCCGGGACAGGGGGTGGTTGGCTACACCTTC. This gives the protein CSVLMPGQGVVGYTF.

The chain carries TRBV7-7 and TRBJ2-2; D uncertain. There are 13 residues in the CDR3. V lost 2 bases and J 6 bases, leaving 7 bases between the germline ends. CDR1 SSHAT and CDR2 FNYEAQ come from the germline V gene (reference sequence). CDR3 in amino acids: CASSLSLPGELFF. CDR3 nucleotides: TGTGCCAGCAGCTTAAGTCTCCCCGGGGAGCTGTTTTTT.

In nucleotides, the CDR3 is TGTGCCAGCCCAGAGTTGTCGATTCGCACCGGGGAGCTGTTTTTT. Amino acids: CASPELSIRTGELFF. This chain links TRBV7-9 with TRBJ2-2, with D unresolved. CDR1 and CDR2 from the germline V gene are SEHNR and FQNEAQ (reference sequence). This CDR3 region has 15 residues. The V end was cut by 8 bases, the J end by 4 bases, with 17 bases between.

The gene calls are TRBV27 and TRBJ2-3; D perhaps matches TRBD2 (6 bases). Germline CDR1 is MNHEY and CDR2 is SMNVEV (reference sequence). The CDR3 spans 16 residues. Deletions cut 0 bases from V and 4 bases from J, with 14 bases between. Written as DNA, the CDR3 is TGTGCCAGCAGTTTATCGAGGGACTTCCTGTCAGATACGCAGTATTTT. It translates to CASSLSRDFLSDTQYF.